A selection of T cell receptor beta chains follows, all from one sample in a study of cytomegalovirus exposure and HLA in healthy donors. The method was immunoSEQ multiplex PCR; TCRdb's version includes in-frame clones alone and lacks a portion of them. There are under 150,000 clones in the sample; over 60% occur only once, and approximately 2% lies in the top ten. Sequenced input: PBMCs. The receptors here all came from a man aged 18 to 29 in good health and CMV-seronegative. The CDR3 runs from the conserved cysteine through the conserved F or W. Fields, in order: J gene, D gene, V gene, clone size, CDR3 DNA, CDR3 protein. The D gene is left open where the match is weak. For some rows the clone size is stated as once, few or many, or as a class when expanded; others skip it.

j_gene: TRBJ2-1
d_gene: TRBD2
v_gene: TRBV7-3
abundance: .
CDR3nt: TGTGCCAGCAGCCGTCAGGCGGGACTAGCGGCTTACAATGAGCAGTTCTTC
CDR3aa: CASSRQAGLAAYNEQFF

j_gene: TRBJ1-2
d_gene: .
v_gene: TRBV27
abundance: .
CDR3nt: TGTGCCAGCAGTTTGGGCGGACAGACTTATGGCTACACCTTC
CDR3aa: CASSLGGQTYGYTF

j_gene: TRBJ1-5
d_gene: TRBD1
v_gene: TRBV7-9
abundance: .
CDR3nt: TGTGCCAGCAGCACGGGACAGGGGGAACAGCCCCAGCATTTT
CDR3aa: CASSTGQGEQPQHF

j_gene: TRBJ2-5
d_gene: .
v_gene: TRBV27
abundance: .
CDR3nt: TGTGCCAGCAGTGTCGACTGGCCTCAAGAGACCCAGTACTTC
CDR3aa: CASSVDWPQETQYF

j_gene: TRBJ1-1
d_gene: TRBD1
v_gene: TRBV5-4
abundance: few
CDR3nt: TGTGCCAGCAGCACCTCGGGACAGGGCCGTGAAGCTTTCTTT
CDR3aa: CASSTSGQGREAFF

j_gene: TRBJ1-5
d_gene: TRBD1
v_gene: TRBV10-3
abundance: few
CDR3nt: TGTGCCATCAGTAATCCCCGACAGGGAGGCAATCAGCCCCAGCATTTT
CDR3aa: CAISNPRQGGNQPQHF

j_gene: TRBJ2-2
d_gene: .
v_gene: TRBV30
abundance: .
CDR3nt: TGTGCCTGGAGTGTACAGGCTACCGGGGAGCTGTTTTTT
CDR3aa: CAWSVQATGELFF

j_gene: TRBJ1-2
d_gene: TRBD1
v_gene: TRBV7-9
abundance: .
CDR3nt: TGTGCCAGCAGCCCCAGTCCGGGACAGGGAAGTAATGGCTACACCTTC
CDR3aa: CASSPSPGQGSNGYTF

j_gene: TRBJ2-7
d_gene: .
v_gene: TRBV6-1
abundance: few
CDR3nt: TGTGCCAGCATCTCTGAGGTGCAGTACTTC
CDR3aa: CASISEVQYF

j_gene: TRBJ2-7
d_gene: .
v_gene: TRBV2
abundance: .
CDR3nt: TGTGCCACCAGTGTTCTCTACGAGCAGTACTTC
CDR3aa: CATSVLYEQYF

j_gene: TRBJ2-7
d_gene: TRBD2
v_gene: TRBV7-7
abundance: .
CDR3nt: TGTGCTAGCAGCCGTAGCGGGAGAGGCTACGAGCAGTACTTC
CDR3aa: CASSRSGRGYEQYF

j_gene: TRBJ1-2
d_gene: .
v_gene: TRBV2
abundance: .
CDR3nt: TGTGCCAGCTCGGGAGGCTACACCTTC
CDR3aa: CASSGGYTF

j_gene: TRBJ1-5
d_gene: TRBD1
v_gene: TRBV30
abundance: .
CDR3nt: TGTGCCTCCTCGGTCGGGACAGGGGTCGCTCAGCCCCAGCATTTT
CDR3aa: CASSVGTGVAQPQHF

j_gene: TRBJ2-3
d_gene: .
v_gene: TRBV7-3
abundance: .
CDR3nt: TGTGCCAGCAGCTTGACTCCGGGAGTTACCACAGATACGCAGTATTTT
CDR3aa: CASSLTPGVTTDTQYF

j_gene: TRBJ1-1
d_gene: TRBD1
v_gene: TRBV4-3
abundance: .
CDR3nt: TGCGCCAGCAGCCGTGTGGCAGGGGGTGAAGCTTTCTTT
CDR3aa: CASSRVAGGEAFF

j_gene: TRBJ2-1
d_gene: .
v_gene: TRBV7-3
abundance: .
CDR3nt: TGTGCCAGCAGCTTCCCCGGCGGAGGGCAGTTCTTC
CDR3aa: CASSFPGGGQFF

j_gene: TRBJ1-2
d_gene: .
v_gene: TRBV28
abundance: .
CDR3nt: TGTGCCAGCAGTTTATGGGGGGGGACTCACAACTATGGCTACACCTTC
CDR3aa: CASSLWGGTHNYGYTF

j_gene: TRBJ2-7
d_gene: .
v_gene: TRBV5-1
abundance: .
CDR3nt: TGCGCCAGCAGCTTGGGGGCAGGGGTTACCTACGAGCAGTACTTC
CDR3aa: CASSLGAGVTYEQYF

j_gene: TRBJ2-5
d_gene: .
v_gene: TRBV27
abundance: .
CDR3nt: TGTGCCAGCAGTTTAGCGCAGGGGGGACAAGAGACCCAGTACTTC
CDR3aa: CASSLAQGGQETQYF

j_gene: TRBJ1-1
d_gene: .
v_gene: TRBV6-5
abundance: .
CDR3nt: TGTGCCAGCAGTTACATAGGACAGACTGAAGCTTTCTTT
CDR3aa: CASSYIGQTEAFF

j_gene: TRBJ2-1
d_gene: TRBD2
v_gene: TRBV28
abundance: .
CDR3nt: TGTGCCAGCACTTTCCGGGTGGTGCGGGAGAATTTTTTCAATGAGCAGTTCTTC
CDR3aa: CASTFRVVRENFFNEQFF

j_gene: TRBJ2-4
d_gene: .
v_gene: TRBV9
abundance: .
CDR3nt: TGTGCCAGCAGCGTAGGAGGGTCAAACATTCAGTACTTC
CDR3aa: CASSVGGSNIQYF

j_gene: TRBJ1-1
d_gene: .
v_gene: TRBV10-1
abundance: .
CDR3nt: TGCGCCAGCGCCCCCGATTATCGGAGGAACACTGAAGCTTTCTTT
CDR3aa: CASAPDYRRNTEAFF